These 8 T cell receptor beta chains share one sample of origin, sequenced in a study of blood T cell repertoires in COVID-19. Some clones are missing from TCRdb's copy, which holds only in-frame ones; the method was immunoSEQ multiplex PCR. The sample shows about 160,000 clones, roughly 90% of them seen only once. The sequencing input was peripheral blood. Receptor source: a woman aged 70-85 years with acute or convalescent COVID-19.

The chain uses TRBV6-2 or TRBV6-3 and TRBJ1-2; a possible D gene is TRBD1 (6 bases). Germline-derived CDR1 and CDR2 are MNHEY and SVGEGT. V was shortened by 2 bases and J by 6 bases, with 19 bases between the two germline ends. This CDR3 has 16 amino acids. CDR3 bases: TGTGCCAGCAGTTACATGGACAGCTATTTGGGTGATGGCTACACCTTC. This codes for CASSYMDSYLGDGYTF.

The chain employs TRBV7-3 and TRBJ2-6, with a possible D match to TRBD2 (5 bases). Trimming shortened V by 5 bases and J by 0 bases, and 20 bases separated the two germline ends. CDR1 is SGHTA, CDR2 FQGTGA, per germline. This CDR3 is built from 19 residues. DNA of the CDR3: TGTGCCAGCAGCGCATCCTCACTAGTTCTACACTCTGGGGCCAACGTCCTGACTTTC. Translated: CASSASSLVLHSGANVLTF.

The chain links TRBV7-8 to TRBJ2-5, with 8 nucleotides matching TRBD2. J was trimmed by 4 bases and V by 6 bases; bases with no gene match: 13. Germline V gene data show CDR1 as SGHVS and CDR2 as FQNEAQ. The length of the CDR3 is 16 residues. The CDR3 DNA reads as TGTGCCAGCAGACCTAACGCGGGACTAGGGGCAGAGACCCAGTACTTC. Translation: CASRPNAGLGAETQYF.

This clone was observed once. The V and J genes are TRBV3-1 (or the pseudogene TRBV3-2) and TRBJ2-5, with 11 bases aligning to TRBD2. Trimming cost V 4 bases and J 4 bases; bases outside gene matches: 11. Germline V gives CDR1 LGHDT, CDR2 YNNKEL (reference sequence). CDR3 length: 17 residues. In DNA form, the CDR3 reads TGTGCCAGCAGCCCACTGTTAGCGGGGGGGCCAGGAGAGACCCAGTACTTC. This translates into CASSPLLAGGPGETQYF.

This clone turned up a few times. The J gene is TRBJ2-7, the V gene TRBV6-5; D possibly corresponds to TRBD1 (6 bases). The CDR3 runs 14 residues. Germline CDR1 is MNHEY and CDR2 is SVGAGI. Trimming cost V 6 bases and J 6 bases, with 18 bases left between them. DNA of the CDR3: TGTGCCAGCAGGCCGGACACAGGGCTCGCCGAGCAGTACTTC. Translating it yields CASRPDTGLAEQYF.

The V and J genes are TRBV7-2 and TRBJ1-3, with 8 bases identical to TRBD1. The junction had 3 bases not matched to a gene; V was cut back by 2 bases and J by 3 bases. Germline V CDR1 and CDR2: SGHTA, FQGNSA. There are 15 residues in the CDR3. This CDR3 reads CASSLSGGGGNTIYF. The CDR3 DNA follows: TGTGCCAGCAGCTTATCAGGGGGCGGTGGAAACACCATATATTTT. The full variable domain, with the rest looked up from reference TRBV7-2 and TRBJ1-3, is GAGVSQSPSNKVTEKGKDVELRCDPISGHTALYWYRQSLGQGLEFLIYFQGNSAPDKSGLPSDRFSAERTGGSVSTLTIQRTQQEDSAVYLCASSLSGGGGNTIYFGEGSWLTVV.

The J gene is TRBJ2-3, the V gene TRBV9; the match to TRBD2 covers 8 bases. Germline-derived CDR1 and CDR2 are SGDLS and YYNGEE. J was trimmed by 1 base and V by 0 bases; bases with no gene match: 1. The CDR3 has 15 amino acids. Here the CDR3 reads CASSVALAGTDTQYF. CDR3 DNA: TGTGCCAGCAGCGTAGCACTAGCGGGCACAGATACGCAGTATTTT.

The chain employs TRBV19 and TRBJ2-2; 7 nucleotides agree with TRBD1. The germline gives CDR1 LNHDA, CDR2 SQIVND (reference sequence). CDR3 length: 17 amino acids. Trimming took 5 bases from V and 0 from J; bases not matched to a gene: 9. The CDR3 DNA is TGTGCCAGTAGTTCCGGGACAGCCCTATCGAACACCGGGGAGCTGTTTTTT. Translating gives CASSSGTALSNTGELFF.